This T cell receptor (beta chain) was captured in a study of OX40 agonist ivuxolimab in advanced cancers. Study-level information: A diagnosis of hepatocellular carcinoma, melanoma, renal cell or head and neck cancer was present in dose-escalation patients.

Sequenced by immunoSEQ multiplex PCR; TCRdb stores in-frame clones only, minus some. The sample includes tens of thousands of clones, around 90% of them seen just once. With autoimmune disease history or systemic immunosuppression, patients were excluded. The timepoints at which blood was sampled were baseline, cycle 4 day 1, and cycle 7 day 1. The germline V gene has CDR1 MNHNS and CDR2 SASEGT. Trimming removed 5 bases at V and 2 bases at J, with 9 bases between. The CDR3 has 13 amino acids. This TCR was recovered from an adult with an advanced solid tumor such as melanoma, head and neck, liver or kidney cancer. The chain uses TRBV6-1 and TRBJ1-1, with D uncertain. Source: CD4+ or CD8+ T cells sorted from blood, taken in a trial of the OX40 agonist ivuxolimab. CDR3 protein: CASSSDGNTEAFF. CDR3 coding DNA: TGTGCCAGCAGTTCGGACGGAAACACTGAAGCTTTCTTT.